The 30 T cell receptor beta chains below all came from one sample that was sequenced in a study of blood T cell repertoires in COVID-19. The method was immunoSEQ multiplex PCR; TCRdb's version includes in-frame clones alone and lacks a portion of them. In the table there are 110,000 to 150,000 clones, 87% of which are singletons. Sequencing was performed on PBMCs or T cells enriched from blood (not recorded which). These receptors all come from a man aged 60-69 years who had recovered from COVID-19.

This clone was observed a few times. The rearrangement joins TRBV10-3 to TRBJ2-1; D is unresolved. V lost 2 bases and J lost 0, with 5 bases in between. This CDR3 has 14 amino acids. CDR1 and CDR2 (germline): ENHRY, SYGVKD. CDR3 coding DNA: TGTGCCATCAGTGAGGCTAGCTCCTACAATGAGCAGTTCTTC. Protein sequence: CAISEASSYNEQFF.

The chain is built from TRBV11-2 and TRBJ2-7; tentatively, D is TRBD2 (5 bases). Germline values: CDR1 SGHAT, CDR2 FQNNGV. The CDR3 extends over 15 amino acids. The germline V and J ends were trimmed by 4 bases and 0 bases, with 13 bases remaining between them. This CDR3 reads CASSWGVTISYEQYF. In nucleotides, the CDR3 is TGTGCCAGCAGCTGGGGTGTGACTATCTCCTACGAGCAGTACTTC.

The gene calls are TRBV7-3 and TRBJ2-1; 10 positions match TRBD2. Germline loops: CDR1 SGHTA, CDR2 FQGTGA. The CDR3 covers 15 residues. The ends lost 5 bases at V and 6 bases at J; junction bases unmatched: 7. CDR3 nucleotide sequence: TGTGCCAGCAGCCAGAGCGGGAGGGCGGTCAATGAGCAGTTCTTC. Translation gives CASSQSGRAVNEQFF.

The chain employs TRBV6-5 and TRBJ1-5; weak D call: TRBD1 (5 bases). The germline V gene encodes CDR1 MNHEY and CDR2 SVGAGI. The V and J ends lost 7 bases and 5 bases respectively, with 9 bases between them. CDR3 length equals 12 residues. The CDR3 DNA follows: TGTGCCAGCACCCGGGGGGATCAGCCCCAGCATTTT. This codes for CASTRGDQPQHF.

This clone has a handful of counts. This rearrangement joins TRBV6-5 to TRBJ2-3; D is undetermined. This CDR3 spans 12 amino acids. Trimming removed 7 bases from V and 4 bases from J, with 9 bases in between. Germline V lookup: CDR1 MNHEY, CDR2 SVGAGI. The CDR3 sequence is CASKQEPDTQYF. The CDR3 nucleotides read TGTGCCAGCAAGCAGGAACCAGATACGCAGTATTTT.

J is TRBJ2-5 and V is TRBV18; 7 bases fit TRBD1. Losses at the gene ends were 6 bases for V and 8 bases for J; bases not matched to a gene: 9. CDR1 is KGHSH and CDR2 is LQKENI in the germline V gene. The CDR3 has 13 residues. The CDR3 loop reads CASSPDRLYTQYF. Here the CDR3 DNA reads TGTGCCAGCTCCCCGGACAGGCTCTATACCCAGTACTTC. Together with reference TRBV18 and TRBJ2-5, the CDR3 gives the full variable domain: NAGVMQNPRHLVRRRGQEARLRCSPMKGHSHVYWYRQLPEEGLKFMVYLQKENIIDESGMPKERFSAEFPKEGPSILRIQQVVRGDSAAYFCASSPDRLYTQYFGPGTRLLVL.

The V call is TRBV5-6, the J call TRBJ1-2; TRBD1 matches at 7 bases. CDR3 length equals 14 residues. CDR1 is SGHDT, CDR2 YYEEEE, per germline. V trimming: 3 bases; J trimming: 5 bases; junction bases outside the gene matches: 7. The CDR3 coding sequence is TGTGCCAGCAGCTCCGGTAGGGGGCTATATGGCTACACCTTC. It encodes CASSSGRGLYGYTF. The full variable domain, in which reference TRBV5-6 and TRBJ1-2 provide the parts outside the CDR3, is DAGVTQSPTHLIKTRGQQVTLRCSPKSGHDTVSWYQQALGQGPQFIFQYYEEEERQRGNFPDRFSGHQFPNYSSELNVNALLLGDSALYLCASSSGRGLYGYTFGSGTRLTVV.

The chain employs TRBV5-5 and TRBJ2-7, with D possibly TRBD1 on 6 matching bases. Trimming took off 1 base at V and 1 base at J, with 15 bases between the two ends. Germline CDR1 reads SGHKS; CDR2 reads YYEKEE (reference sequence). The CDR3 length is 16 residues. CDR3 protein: CASSLSFQGLSYEQYF. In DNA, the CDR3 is TGTGCCAGCAGCTTGAGTTTTCAGGGGCTTTCCTACGAGCAGTACTTC.

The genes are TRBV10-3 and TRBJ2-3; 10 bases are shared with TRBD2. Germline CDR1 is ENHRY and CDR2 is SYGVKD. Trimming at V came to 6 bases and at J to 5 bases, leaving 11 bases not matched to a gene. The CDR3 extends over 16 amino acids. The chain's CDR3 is CAIRQPPGLAQDTQYF. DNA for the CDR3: TGTGCCATCAGGCAACCTCCGGGACTAGCGCAAGATACGCAGTATTTT.

The CDR3 DNA follows: TGTGCCAGCAGTTTAAGGGGTGAAGCTTTCTTT. Amino acids: CASSLRGEAFF. This chain joins TRBV27 and TRBJ1-1, with D possibly being TRBD1 (5 bases). Trimming cost V 2 bases and J 7 bases, with 5 bases left between them. This CDR3 contains 11 residues. CDR1 is MNHEY and CDR2 is SMNVEV in the germline V gene (reference sequence).

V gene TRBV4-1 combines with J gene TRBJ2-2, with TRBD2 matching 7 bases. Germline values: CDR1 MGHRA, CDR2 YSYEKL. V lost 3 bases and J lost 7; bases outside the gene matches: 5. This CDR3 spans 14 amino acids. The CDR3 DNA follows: TGCGCCAGCAGCCATGGGGGGGATGGCGGGGAGCTGTTTTTT. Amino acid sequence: CASSHGGDGGELFF.

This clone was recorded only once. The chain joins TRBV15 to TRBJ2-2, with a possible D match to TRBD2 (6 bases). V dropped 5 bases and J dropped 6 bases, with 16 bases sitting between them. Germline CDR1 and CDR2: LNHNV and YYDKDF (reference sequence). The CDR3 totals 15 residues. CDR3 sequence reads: CATSLSEGLSGELFF. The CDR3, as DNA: TGTGCCACCAGCCTGTCGGAGGGCCTCTCCGGGGAGCTGTTTTTT.

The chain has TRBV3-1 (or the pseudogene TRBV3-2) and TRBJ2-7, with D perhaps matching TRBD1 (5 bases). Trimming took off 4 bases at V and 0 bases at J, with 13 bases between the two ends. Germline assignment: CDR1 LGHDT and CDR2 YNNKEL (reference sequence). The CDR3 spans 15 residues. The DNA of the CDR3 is TGTGCCAGCAGCCGCAACAGGTTCCTCTCCTACGAGCAGTACTTC. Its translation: CASSRNRFLSYEQYF.

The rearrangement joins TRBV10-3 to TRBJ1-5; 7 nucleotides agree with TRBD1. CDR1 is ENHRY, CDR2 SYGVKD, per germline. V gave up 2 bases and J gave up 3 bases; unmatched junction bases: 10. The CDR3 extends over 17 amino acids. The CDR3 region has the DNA TGTGCCATCAGTGAGGCGTTACAGGGGACCTACAATCAGCCCCAGCATTTT. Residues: CAISEALQGTYNQPQHF.

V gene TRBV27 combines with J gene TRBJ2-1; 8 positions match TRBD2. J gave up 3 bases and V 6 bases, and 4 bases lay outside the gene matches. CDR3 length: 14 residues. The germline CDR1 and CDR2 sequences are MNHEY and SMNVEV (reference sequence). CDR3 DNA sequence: TGTGCCAGCAGAAAGCGGGAGTACTACAATGAGCAGTTCTTC. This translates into CASRKREYYNEQFF.

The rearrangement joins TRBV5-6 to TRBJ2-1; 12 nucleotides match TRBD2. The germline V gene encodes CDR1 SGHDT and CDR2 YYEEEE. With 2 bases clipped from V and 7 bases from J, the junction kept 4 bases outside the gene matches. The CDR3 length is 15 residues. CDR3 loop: CASSFLAGGPNEQFF. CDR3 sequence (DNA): TGTGCCAGCAGCTTTCTAGCGGGGGGGCCGAATGAGCAGTTCTTC.

The CDR3 sequence is CASSLLAGSYNEQFF. DNA of the CDR3: TGTGCCAGCAGTCTCCTAGCGGGGTCCTACAATGAGCAGTTCTTC. The chain has TRBV27 and TRBJ2-1; TRBD2 aligns across 9 bases. Germline-derived CDR1 and CDR2 are MNHEY and SMNVEV (reference sequence). With V trimmed by 5 bases and J by 1 base, 3 bases remained unmatched. CDR3 size: 15 residues.

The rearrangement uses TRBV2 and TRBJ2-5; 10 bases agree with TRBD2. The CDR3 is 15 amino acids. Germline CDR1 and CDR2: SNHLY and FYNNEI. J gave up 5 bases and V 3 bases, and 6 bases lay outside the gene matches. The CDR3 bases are TGTGCCAGCAGTGACCCTAGCGGGAGCAGGGAGACCCAGTACTTC. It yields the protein CASSDPSGSRETQYF.

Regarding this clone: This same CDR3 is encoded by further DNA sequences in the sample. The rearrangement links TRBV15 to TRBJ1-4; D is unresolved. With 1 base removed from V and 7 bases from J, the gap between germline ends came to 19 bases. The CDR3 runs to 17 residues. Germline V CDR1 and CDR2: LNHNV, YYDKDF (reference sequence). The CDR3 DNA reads TGTGCCACCAGCAGAGGGGAAACTGCGGGATTCGGTGAAAAACTGTTTTTT. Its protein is CATSRGETAGFGEKLFF. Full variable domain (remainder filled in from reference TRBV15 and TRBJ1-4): DAMVIQNPRYQVTQFGKPVTLSCSQTLNHNVMYWYQQKSSQAPKLLFHYYDKDFNNEADTPDNFQSRRPNTSFCFLDIRSPGLGDTAMYLCATSRGETAGFGEKLFFGSGTQLSVL.

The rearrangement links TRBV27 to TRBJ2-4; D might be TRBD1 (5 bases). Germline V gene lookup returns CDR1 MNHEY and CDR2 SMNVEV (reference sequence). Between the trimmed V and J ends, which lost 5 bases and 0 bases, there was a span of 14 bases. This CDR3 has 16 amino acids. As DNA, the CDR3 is TGTGCCAGCAGTCCGGATGGACACCTAGCCAAAAACATTCAGTACTTC. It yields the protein CASSPDGHLAKNIQYF.

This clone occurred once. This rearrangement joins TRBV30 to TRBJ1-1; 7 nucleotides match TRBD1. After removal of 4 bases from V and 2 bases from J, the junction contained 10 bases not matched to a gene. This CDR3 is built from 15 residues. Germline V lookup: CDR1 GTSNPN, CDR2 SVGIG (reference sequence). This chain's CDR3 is CAWTPSTGVNTEAFF. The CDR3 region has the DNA TGTGCCTGGACCCCGTCTACAGGGGTCAACACTGAAGCTTTCTTT.

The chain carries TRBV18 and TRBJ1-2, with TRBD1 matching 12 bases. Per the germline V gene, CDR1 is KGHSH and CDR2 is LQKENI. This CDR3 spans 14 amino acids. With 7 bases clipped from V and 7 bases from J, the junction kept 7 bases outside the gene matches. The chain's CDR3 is CASYPGQGAGGYTF. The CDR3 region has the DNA TGTGCCAGCTATCCGGGACAGGGGGCCGGTGGCTACACCTTC.

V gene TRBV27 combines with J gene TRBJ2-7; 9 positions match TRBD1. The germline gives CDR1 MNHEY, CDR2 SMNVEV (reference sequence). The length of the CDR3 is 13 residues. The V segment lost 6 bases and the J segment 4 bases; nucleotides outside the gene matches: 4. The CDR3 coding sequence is TGTGCCAGCAGCGGGACAGGGCAGTACGAGCAGTACTTC. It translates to CASSGTGQYEQYF.

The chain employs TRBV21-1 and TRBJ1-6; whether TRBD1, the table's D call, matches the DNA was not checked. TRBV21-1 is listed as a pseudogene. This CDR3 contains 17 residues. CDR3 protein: CASSKGTGGRLESPLHF. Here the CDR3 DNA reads TGTGCCAGCAGCAAAGGGACAGGGGGCCGCCTCGAGTCACCCCTCCACTTT.

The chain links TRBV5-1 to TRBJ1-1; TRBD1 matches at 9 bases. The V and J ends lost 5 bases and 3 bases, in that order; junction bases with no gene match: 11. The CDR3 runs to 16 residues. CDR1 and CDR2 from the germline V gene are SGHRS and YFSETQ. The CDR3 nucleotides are TGCGCCAGCAGACCTGGGACAGGGAATGCGTACACTGAAGCTTTCTTT. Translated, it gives CASRPGTGNAYTEAFF.

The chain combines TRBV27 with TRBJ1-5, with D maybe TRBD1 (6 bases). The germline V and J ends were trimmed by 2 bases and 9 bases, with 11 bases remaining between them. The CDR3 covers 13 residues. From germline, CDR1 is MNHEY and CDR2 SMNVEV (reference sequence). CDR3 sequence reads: CASSLQQGGPQHF. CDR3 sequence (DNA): TGTGCCAGCAGTTTACAACAGGGCGGGCCCCAGCATTTT.

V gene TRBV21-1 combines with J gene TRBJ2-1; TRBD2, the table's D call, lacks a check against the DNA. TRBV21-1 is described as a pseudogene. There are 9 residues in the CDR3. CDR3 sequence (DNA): TGTGCCATTGAGGCCCAGCAGTTCTTC. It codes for CAIEAQQFF.

The CDR3 DNA is TGTGCCAGCAGCCGCCGGGACAGGGGAGCGGCTGGCTACACCTTC. Translated: CASSRRDRGAAGYTF. This sequence joins TRBV6-5 and TRBJ1-2; 10 bases line up with TRBD1. Germline V gene lookup returns CDR1 MNHEY and CDR2 SVGAGI. After removal of 6 bases from V and 7 bases from J, the junction contained 11 bases not matched to a gene. The CDR3 is 15 residues long.

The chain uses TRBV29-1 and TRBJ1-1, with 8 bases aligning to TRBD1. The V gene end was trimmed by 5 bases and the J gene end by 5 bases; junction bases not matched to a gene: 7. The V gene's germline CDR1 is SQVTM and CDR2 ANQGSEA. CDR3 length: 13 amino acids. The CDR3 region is CSVSTTGGTEAFF. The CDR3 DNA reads TGCAGCGTTTCCACCACAGGGGGTACTGAAGCTTTCTTT.

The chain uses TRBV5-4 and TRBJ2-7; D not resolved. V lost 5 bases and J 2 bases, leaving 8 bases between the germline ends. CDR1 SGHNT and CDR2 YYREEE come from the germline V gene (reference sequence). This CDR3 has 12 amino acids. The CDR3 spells CASSRGAYEQYF. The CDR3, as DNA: TGTGCCAGCAGTCGAGGAGCCTACGAGCAGTACTTC.